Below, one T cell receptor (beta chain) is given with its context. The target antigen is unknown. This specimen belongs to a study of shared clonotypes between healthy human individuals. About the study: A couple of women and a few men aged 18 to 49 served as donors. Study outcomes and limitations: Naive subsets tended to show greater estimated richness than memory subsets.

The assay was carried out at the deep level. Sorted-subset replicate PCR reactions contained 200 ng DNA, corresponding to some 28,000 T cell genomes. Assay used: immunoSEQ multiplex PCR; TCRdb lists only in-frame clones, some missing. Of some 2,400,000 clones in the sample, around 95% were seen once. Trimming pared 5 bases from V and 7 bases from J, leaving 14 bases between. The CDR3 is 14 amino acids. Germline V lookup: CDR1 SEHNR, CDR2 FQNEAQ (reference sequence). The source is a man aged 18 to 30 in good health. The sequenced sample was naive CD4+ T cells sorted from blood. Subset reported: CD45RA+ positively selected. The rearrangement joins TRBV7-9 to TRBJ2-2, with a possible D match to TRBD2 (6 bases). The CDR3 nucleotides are TGTGCCAGCAGCAACGGGGCGGGGCGCGGGGAGCTGTTTTTT. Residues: CASSNGAGRGELFF.